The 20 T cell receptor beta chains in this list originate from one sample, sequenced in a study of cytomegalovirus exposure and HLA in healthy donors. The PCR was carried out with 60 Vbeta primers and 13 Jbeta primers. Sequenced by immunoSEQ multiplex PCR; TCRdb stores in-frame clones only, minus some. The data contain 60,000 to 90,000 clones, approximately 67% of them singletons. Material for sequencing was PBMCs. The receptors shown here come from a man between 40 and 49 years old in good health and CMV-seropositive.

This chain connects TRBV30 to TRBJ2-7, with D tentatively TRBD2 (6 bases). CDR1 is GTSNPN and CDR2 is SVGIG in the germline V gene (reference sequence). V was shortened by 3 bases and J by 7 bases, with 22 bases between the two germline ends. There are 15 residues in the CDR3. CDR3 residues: CAWSGGGLGGREQYF. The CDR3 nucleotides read TGTGCCTGGAGCGGGGGAGGTCTTGGGGGTCGGGAGCAGTACTTC. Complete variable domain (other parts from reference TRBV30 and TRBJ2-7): SQTIHQWPATLVQPVGSPLSLECTVEGTSNPNLYWYRQAAGRGLQLLFYSVGIGQISSEVPQNLSASRPQDRQFILSSKKLLLSDSGFYLCAWSGGGLGGREQYFGPGTRLTVT.

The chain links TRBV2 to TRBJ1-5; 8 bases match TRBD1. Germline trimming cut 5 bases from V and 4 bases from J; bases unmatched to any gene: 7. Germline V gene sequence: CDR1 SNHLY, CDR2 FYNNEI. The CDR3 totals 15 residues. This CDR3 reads CASSTGQANNQPQHF. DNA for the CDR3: TGTGCCAGCAGTACGGGACAGGCCAATAATCAGCCCCAGCATTTT.

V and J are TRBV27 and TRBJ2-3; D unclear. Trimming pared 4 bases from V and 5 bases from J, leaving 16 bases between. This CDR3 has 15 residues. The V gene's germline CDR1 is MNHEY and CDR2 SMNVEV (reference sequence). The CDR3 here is CASSSRSPREDTQYF. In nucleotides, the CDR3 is TGTGCCAGCAGTTCCCGGTCGCCCCGCGAAGATACGCAGTATTTT.

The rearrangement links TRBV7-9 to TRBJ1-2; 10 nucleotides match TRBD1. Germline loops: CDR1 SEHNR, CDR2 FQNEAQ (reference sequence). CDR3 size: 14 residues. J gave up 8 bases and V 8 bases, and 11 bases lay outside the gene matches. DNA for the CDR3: TGTGCCAGCCAGAGTTCCGGGACAGGGGAAGGCTACACCTTC. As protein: CASQSSGTGEGYTF.

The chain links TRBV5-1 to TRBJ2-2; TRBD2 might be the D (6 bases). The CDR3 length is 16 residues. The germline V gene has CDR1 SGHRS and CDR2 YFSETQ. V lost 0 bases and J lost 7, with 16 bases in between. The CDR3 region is CASSLAGAGGDGELFF. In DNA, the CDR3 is TGCGCCAGCAGCTTGGCCGGTGCAGGAGGGGACGGGGAGCTGTTTTTT.

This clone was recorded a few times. The CDR3 sequence: CASTLEGRETQYF. CDR3 DNA: TGTGCCAGCACCCTCGAGGGCAGAGAGACCCAGTACTTC. The chain employs TRBV28 and TRBJ2-5, with a weak D call TRBD2 (5 bases). The CDR3 contains 13 residues. Per the germline V gene, CDR1 is MDHEN and CDR2 is SYDVKM. Trimming took off 7 bases at V and 4 bases at J, with 13 bases between the two ends.

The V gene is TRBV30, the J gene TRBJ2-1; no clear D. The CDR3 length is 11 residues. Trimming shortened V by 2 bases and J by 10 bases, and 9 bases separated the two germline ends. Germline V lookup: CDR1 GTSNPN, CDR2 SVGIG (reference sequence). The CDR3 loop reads CAWSTAREQFF. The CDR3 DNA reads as TGTGCCTGGAGTACAGCTCGCGAGCAGTTCTTC.

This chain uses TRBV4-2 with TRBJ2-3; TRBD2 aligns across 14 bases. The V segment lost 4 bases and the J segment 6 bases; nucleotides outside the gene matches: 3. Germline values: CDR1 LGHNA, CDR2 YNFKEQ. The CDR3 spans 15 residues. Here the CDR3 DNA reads TGTGCCAGCAGCCTGGGACTAGCGGGAGAGGATACGCAGTATTTT. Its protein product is CASSLGLAGEDTQYF.

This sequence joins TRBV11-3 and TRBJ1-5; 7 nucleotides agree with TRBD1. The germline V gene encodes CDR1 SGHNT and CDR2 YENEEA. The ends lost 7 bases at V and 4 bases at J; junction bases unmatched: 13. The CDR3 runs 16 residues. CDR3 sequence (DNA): TGTGCCAGCACCGCGAGGCCGGGACAGAGAAATCAGCCCCAGCATTTT. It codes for CASTARPGQRNQPQHF.

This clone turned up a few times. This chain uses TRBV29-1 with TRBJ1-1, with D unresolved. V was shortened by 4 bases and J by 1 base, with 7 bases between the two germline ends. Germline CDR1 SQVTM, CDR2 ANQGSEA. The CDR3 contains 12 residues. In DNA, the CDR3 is TGCAGCGTTGTCCACACGAACACTGAAGCTTTCTTT. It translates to CSVVHTNTEAFF.

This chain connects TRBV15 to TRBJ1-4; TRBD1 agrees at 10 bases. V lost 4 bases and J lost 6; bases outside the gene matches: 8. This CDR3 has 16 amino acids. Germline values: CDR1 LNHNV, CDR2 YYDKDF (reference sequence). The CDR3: CATSKPRDRGDEKLFF. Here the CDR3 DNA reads TGTGCCACCAGCAAGCCCCGGGACAGGGGAGATGAAAAACTGTTTTTT.

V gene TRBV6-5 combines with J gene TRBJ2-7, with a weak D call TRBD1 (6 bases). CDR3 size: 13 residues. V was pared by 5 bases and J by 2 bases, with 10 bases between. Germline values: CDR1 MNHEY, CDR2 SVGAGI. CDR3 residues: CASSRRDTYEQYF. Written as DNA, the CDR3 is TGTGCCAGCAGTCGCCGGGACACCTACGAGCAGTACTTC.

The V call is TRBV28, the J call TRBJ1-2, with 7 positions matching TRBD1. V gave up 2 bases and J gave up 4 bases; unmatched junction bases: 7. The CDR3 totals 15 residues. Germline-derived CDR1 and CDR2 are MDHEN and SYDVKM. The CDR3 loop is CASSLSGAGGYGYTF. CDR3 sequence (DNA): TGTGCCAGCAGTTTAAGTGGGGCAGGGGGCTATGGCTACACCTTC.

The CDR3 spells CASSSSGRAYNEQFF. The CDR3 DNA sequence: TGTGCCAGCAGCTCTAGCGGGAGGGCCTACAATGAGCAGTTCTTC. This chain joins TRBV5-6 and TRBJ2-1, with TRBD2 matching over 12 bases. Germline CDR1 is SGHDT and CDR2 is YYEEEE. After removal of 3 bases from V and 2 bases from J, the junction contained 0 bases not matched to a gene. The CDR3 has 15 amino acids.

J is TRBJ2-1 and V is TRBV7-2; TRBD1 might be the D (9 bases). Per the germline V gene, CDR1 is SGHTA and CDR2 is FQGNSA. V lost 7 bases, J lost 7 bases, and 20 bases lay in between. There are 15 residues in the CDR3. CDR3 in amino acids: CASTGGTGQGNEQFF. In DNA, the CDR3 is TGTGCCAGCACGGGGGGGACAGGGCAGGGGAATGAGCAGTTCTTC.

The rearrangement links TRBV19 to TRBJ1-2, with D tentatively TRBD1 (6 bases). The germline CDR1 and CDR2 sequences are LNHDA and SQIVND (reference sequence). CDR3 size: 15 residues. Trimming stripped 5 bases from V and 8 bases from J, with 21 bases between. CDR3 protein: CASSPGGGRAMGYTF. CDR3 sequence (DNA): TGTGCCAGTAGTCCGGGGGGGGGCAGAGCTATGGGCTACACCTTC.

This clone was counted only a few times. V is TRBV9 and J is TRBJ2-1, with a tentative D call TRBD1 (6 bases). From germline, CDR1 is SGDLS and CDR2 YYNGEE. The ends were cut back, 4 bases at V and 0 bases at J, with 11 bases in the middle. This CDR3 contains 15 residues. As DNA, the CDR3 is TGTGCCAGCAGCCTGGACAGCAGCTCCTACAATGAGCAGTTCTTC. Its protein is CASSLDSSSYNEQFF.

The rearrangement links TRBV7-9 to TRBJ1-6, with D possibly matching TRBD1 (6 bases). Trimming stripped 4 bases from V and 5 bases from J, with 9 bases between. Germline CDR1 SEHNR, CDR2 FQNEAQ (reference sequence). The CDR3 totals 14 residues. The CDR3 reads CASSWTANNSPLHF. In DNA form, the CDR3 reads TGTGCCAGCAGCTGGACAGCAAATAATTCACCCCTCCACTTT. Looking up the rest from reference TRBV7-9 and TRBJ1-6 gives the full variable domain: DTGVSQNPRHKITKRGQNVTFRCDPISEHNRLYWYRQTLGQGPEFLTYFQNEAQLEKSRLLSDRFSAERPKGSFSTLEIQRTEQGDSAMYLCASSWTANNSPLHFGNGTRLTVT.

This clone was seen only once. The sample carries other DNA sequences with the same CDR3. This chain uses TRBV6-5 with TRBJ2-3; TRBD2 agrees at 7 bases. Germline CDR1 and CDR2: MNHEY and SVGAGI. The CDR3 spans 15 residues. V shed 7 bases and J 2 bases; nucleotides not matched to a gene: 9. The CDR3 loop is CASKPGRVLTDTQYF. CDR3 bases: TGTGCCAGCAAACCGGGGAGGGTCCTCACAGATACGCAGTATTTT.

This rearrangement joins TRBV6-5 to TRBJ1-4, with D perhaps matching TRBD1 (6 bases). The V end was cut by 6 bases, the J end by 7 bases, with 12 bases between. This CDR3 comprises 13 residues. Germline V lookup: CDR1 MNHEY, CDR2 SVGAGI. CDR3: CASRGDTSEKLFF. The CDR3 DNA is TGTGCCAGCAGAGGGGACACCAGTGAAAAACTGTTTTTT.